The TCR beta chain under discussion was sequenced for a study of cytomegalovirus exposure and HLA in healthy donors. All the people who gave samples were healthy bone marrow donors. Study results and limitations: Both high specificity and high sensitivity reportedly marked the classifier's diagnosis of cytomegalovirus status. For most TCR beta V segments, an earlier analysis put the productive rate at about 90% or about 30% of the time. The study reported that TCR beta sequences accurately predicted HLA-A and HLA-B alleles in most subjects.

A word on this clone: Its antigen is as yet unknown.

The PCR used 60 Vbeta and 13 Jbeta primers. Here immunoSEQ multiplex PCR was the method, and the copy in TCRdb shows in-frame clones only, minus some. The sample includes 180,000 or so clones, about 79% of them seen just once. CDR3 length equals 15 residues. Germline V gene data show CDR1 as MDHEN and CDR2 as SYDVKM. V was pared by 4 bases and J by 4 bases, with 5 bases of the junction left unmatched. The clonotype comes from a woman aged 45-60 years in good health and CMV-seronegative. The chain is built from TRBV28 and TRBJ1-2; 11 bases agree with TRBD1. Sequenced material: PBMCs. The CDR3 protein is CASSSGQGVLYGYTF. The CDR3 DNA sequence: TGTGCCAGCAGTTCGGGACAGGGGGTACTCTATGGCTACACCTTC.